These 22 T cell receptor beta chains came from one sample sequenced in a study of T cells in localized non-small cell lung cancer (dated by TCRdb to 2020 to 2021). Library creation used the immunoSEQ multiplex PCR assay. The immuneACCESS repertoire file appears here via TCRdb, limited to in-frame rearrangements. These files lack a portion of the clones; in checked studies, under half of the deficit traces to unresolved V genes, and the cause of the others is not known. Counted in this sample were 55,000 to 75,000 clones; 80% to 95% of them appeared once. The ten largest clones capture 20% of the sample. The sample in question was peripheral blood, obtained before any cancer treatment. The receptors shown here come from a man aged 40 to 69 with stage I lung adenocarcinoma.

The J gene is TRBJ2-5, the V gene TRBV30; TRBD2 matches at 12 bases. Germline-derived CDR1 and CDR2 are GTSNPN and SVGIG (reference sequence). CDR3 length equals 14 residues. V lost 3 bases and J lost 4; bases outside the gene matches: 3. The DNA for the CDR3 is TGTGCCTGGAGCCAGGGACTAGCGGGAGAGACCCAGTACTTC. It encodes CAWSQGLAGETQYF. The whole variable domain, filled in from reference TRBV30 and TRBJ2-5, reads SQTIHQWPATLVQPVGSPLSLECTVEGTSNPNLYWYRQAAGRGLQLLFYSVGIGQISSEVPQNLSASRPQDRQFILSSKKLLLSDSGFYLCAWSQGLAGETQYFGPGTRLLVL.

The chain combines TRBV7-2 with TRBJ2-1; no reliable D call. CDR3 length: 18 residues. Looked up from germline, CDR1 is SGHTA and CDR2 is FQGNSA. V was pared by 4 bases and J by 0 bases, with 19 bases between. The CDR3 DNA reads TGTGCCAGCAGCTCCACATTAAACTATTCCCCCTCCTACAATGAGCAGTTCTTC. Its protein is CASSSTLNYSPSYNEQFF.

This clone was seen only once. The rearrangement links TRBV5-1 to TRBJ2-1; no clear D. Germline loops: CDR1 SGHRS, CDR2 YFSETQ. This CDR3 comprises 16 residues. With 0 bases removed from V and 2 bases from J, the gap between germline ends came to 12 bases. The CDR3 DNA follows: TGCGCCAGCAGCTTGGACGCGATTCGCACCTACAATGAGCAGTTCTTC. Its translation: CASSLDAIRTYNEQFF.

The rearrangement links TRBV7-9 to TRBJ2-1; D gene ambiguous. The CDR3 is 12 residues long. Per germline, CDR1 SEHNR and CDR2 FQNEAQ (reference sequence). The V end was cut by 1 base, the J end by 15 bases, with 13 bases between. CDR3 loop: CASSLDVGMVFF. The CDR3 nucleotides read TGTGCCAGCAGCTTAGATGTGGGGATGGTGTTCTTC.

This chain links TRBV27 with TRBJ2-7, with TRBD1 matching over 9 bases. The V gene's germline CDR1 is MNHEY and CDR2 SMNVEV (reference sequence). CDR3 length: 14 amino acids. V gave up 2 bases and J gave up 4 bases; unmatched junction bases: 3. The CDR3, as DNA: TGTGCCAGCAGTTTACTACAGGGGGCTTACGAGCAGTACTTC. This translates into CASSLLQGAYEQYF.

The chain carries TRBV28 and TRBJ1-5; 10 bases align to TRBD1. The V gene end was trimmed by 4 bases and the J gene end by 6 bases; junction bases not matched to a gene: 6. The CDR3 totals 15 residues. CDR1 is MDHEN and CDR2 is SYDVKM in the germline V gene. Here the CDR3 DNA reads TGTGCCAGCAGTTCGACAGGGGGCTTTGGTCAGCCCCAGCATTTT. This gives the protein CASSSTGGFGQPQHF.

The chain combines TRBV6-1 with TRBJ2-7; D is perhaps TRBD2 (6 bases). The length of the CDR3 is 14 residues. V lost 3 bases, J lost 3 bases, and 12 bases lay in between. Germline-derived CDR1 and CDR2 are MNHNS and SASEGT. The CDR3 region is CASSDWGVGYEQYF. The CDR3 coding sequence is TGTGCCAGCAGTGACTGGGGGGTCGGCTACGAGCAGTACTTC.

The rearrangement joins TRBV5-6 to TRBJ2-2, with TRBD2 matching over 13 bases. V was pared by 5 bases and J by 5 bases, with 3 bases of the junction left unmatched. The CDR3 contains 15 residues. Germline V CDR1 and CDR2: SGHDT, YYEEEE. The CDR3 reads CASSPGLAGTGELFF. The DNA of the CDR3 is TGTGCCAGCAGTCCGGGACTAGCGGGAACCGGGGAGCTGTTTTTT.

The V gene is TRBV6-6, the J gene TRBJ2-7; TRBD2 is a possible D gene (5 bases). The CDR3 covers 11 residues. The ends were cut back, 6 bases at V and 7 bases at J, with 10 bases in the middle. CDR1 MNHNY and CDR2 SVGAGI come from the germline V gene (reference sequence). In DNA form, the CDR3 reads TGTGCCAGCAGGGCCCCGGGAGAGCAGTACTTC. This translates into CASRAPGEQYF.

DNA for the CDR3: TGTGCCAGCAGCCCACAAGGTGGAGCCTACAATGAGCAGTTCTTC. As protein: CASSPQGGAYNEQFF. J is TRBJ2-1 and V is TRBV11-3, with unresolved D. The length of the CDR3 is 15 residues. CDR1 is SGHNT and CDR2 is YENEEA in the germline V gene. Trimming shortened V by 5 bases and J by 2 bases, and 13 bases separated the two germline ends.

This clone has just one count. Within the sample, other DNA sequences also encode this same CDR3. The chain links TRBV9 to TRBJ2-2; D call uncertain. Trimming stripped 8 bases from V and 1 base from J, with 9 bases between. The CDR3 is 13 residues long. Germline V gene lookup returns CDR1 SGDLS and CDR2 YYNGEE. Here the CDR3 reads CASTRQNTGELFF. CDR3 bases: TGTGCCAGTACCCGACAGAACACCGGGGAGCTGTTTTTT.

The CDR3 bases are TGTGCCAGCAGCGGTGACGAGTACAATGAGCAGTTCTTC. This gives the protein CASSGDEYNEQFF. The V call is TRBV7-9, the J call TRBJ2-1; D call uncertain. The CDR3 contains 13 residues. V was shortened by 5 bases and J by 4 bases, with 9 bases between the two germline ends. In germline, CDR1 is SEHNR, CDR2 FQNEAQ (reference sequence).

The chain is built from TRBV2 and TRBJ1-5, with unresolved D. Trimming removed 2 bases from V and 3 bases from J, with 8 bases in between. CDR1 and CDR2 from the germline V gene are SNHLY and FYNNEI. The CDR3 runs 14 residues. The CDR3 nucleotides read TGTGCCAGCAGTGAATGGCACGCCAATCAGCCCCAGCATTTT. Translation gives CASSEWHANQPQHF.

V usage is TRBV29-1 and J usage is TRBJ2-1; no clear D. Per germline, CDR1 SQVTM and CDR2 ANQGSEA. This CDR3 region has 15 residues. V lost 6 bases to trimming and J lost 3 bases, with 18 bases between them. The CDR3 reads CSVVSQGYFYNEQFF. The CDR3, as DNA: TGCAGCGTGGTCTCTCAAGGGTATTTCTACAATGAGCAGTTCTTC.

The V gene is TRBV18, the J gene TRBJ2-1; D uncertain. The CDR3 is 15 residues long. Germline CDR1 is KGHSH and CDR2 is LQKENI. Trimming took off 0 bases at V and 8 bases at J, with 14 bases between the two ends. CDR3 amino acids: CASSPPLASRDEQFF. CDR3 nucleotides: TGTGCCAGCTCACCACCCTTAGCATCTCGGGATGAGCAGTTCTTC.

The chain recombines TRBV11-3 with TRBJ2-7; D perhaps matches TRBD2 (6 bases). Germline V gene sequence: CDR1 SGHNT, CDR2 YENEEA. The CDR3 covers 12 residues. The CDR3 here is CASRWGEDEQYF. CDR3 DNA sequence: TGTGCTAGTCGCTGGGGGGAGGACGAGCAGTACTTC.

This chain uses TRBV6-1 with TRBJ1-6, with 7 bases aligning to TRBD1. This CDR3 is 15 amino acids long. The germline V gene encodes CDR1 MNHNS and CDR2 SASEGT. Trimming cost V 4 bases and J 9 bases; bases outside gene matches: 9. The CDR3 nucleotides are TGTGCCAGCAGTGCCTCGACAGGGATGGGTTCACCCCTCCACTTT. Translation: CASSASTGMGSPLHF.

This sequence joins TRBV11-2 and TRBJ2-6, with no clear D. CDR1 and CDR2 from the germline V gene are SGHAT and FQNNGV. Trimming removed 1 base at V and 1 base at J, with 11 bases between. The CDR3 is 17 residues long. The CDR3 loop is CASSLVGSGSGANVLTF. In DNA, the CDR3 is TGTGCCAGCAGCTTAGTAGGCAGTGGATCTGGGGCCAACGTCCTGACTTTC.

The chain uses TRBV4-1 and TRBJ2-2, with unresolved D. The CDR3 consists of 16 residues. The V gene lost 0 bases and the J gene lost 6 bases, with 14 bases spanning the gap. Germline V gene data show CDR1 as MGHRA and CDR2 as YSYEKL. CDR3 amino acids: CASSQDTVARPGELFF. In DNA form, the CDR3 reads TGCGCCAGCAGCCAAGATACGGTGGCTAGACCCGGGGAGCTGTTTTTT.

This clone has just one count. This rearrangement joins TRBV9 to TRBJ1-2; D gene unclear. CDR3 length: 13 amino acids. CDR1 is SGDLS and CDR2 is YYNGEE in the germline V gene. V was pared by 0 bases and J by 4 bases, with 7 bases between. The CDR3 spells CASSVEPGYGYTF. The CDR3 DNA reads as TGTGCCAGCAGCGTAGAACCGGGCTATGGCTACACCTTC.

Note on this clone: The same CDR3 arises from other DNA sequences in this sample as well. CDR3 amino acids: CASSIGQGADTQYF. The CDR3 coding sequence is TGTGCCAGTAGTATCGGACAGGGGGCAGATACGCAGTATTTT. This chain links TRBV19 with TRBJ2-3, with 10 bases lining up with TRBD1. V shed 3 bases, J shed 4 bases, and the junction held 1 base outside the gene matches. Germline lookup yields CDR1 LNHDA and CDR2 SQIVND (reference sequence). CDR3 length equals 14 residues.

The V call is TRBV7-6, the J call TRBJ1-1, with D perhaps TRBD1 (6 bases). CDR1 is SGHVS and CDR2 is FNYEAQ in the germline V gene. V shed 1 base and J shed 5 bases, with 14 bases lying between them. This CDR3 contains 15 residues. CDR3 residues: CASSLGGRGGTEAFF. CDR3 coding DNA: TGTGCCAGCAGCTTAGGGGGCAGGGGAGGAACTGAAGCTTTCTTT.